This is a list of T cell receptor beta chains from one sample in a study of vaccination and CD4 T cells after COVID-19. Their specific antigens are unknown. TCRdb re-called the PCR reads with MiXCR, one entry per CDR3 protein. This table has around 6,800 distinct CDR3 sequences, 40% to 45% appearing once. Specimen: CD4+ T cells from blood, cultured in vitro. These TCRs come from a human donor in good health. Both conserved end residues are part of each CDR3. D genes are given only for firm matches. Clone size is not always given. Where it is, it says once, few, many or a class for expanded clones.

CDR3 length	clone size	D gene	V gene	J gene	CDR3 DNA	CDR3 protein
16	-	TRBD1	TRBV2	TRBJ1-1	TGTGCCAGCACCCCTGATGCGGGGGCAGGGGGCACTGAAGCTTTCTTT	CASTPDAGAGGTEAFF
15	-	-	TRBV6-1	TRBJ1-1	TGTGCCAGCAGAACGCAAGGGGGGTTGAACACTGAAGCTTTCTTT	CASRTQGGLNTEAFF
16	-	TRBD2	TRBV10-1	TRBJ2-3	TGCGCCAGCAGTGCCACTAGCGGGGGGGCAAGAGATACGCAGTATTTT	CASSATSGGARDTQYF
15	-	-	TRBV5-1	TRBJ2-5	TGCGCCAGCAGCTTAAGGGGGGGGCAAGAAGAGACCCAGTACTTC	CASSLRGGQEETQYF
12	large	-	TRBV6-5	TRBJ1-2	TGTGCCAGCAGTTACACTGGGGTACGCTACACCTTC	CASSYTGVRYTF
13	few	-	TRBV6-5	TRBJ1-1	TGTGCCAGCAGTTACGAGGTGAACACTGAAGCTTTCTTT	CASSYEVNTEAFF
13	few	-	TRBV30	TRBJ1-6	TGTGCCTGGAGACAGGGAGGGGGTTCACCCCTCCACTTT	CAWRQGGGSPLHF
16	-	TRBD1	TRBV6-1	TRBJ2-3	TGTGCCAGCAGTGACCCCCGGGCAGGGGGCTCAGATACGCAGTATTTT	CASSDPRAGGSDTQYF
14	-	TRBD1	TRBV7-6	TRBJ2-1	TGTGCCAGCAGCTCGACAGGGGAGCTCAATGAGCAGTTCTTC	CASSSTGELNEQFF
15	-	-	TRBV27	TRBJ1-1	TGTGCCAGCAGTTTATACTGGGCAGCTAACACTGAAGCTTTCTTT	CASSLYWAANTEAFF
16	few	TRBD1	TRBV27	TRBJ1-6	TGTGCCAGCAGTTTACTCCAGACAGGGGGCGTAGGACCCCTCCACTTT	CASSLLQTGGVGPLHF
17	-	TRBD1	TRBV5-1	TRBJ2-5	TGCGCCAGCAGTTTGGAAACCGGGACAGGGGTTAAAGAGACCCAGTACTTC	CASSLETGTGVKETQYF
14	-	-	TRBV7-2	TRBJ1-1	TGTGCCAGCAGCTTAGGGGTCGGTGGGACTGAAGCTTTCTTT	CASSLGVGGTEAFF
14	few	TRBD1	TRBV6-1	TRBJ1-5	TGTGCCAGCAGACCGGGACAGTACAATCAGCCCCAGCATTTT	CASRPGQYNQPQHF
13	-	-	TRBV2	TRBJ1-5	TGTGCCAGCGGGGACGTACGCAATCAGCCCCAGCATTTT	CASGDVRNQPQHF
14	-	-	TRBV12-3/TRBV12-4	TRBJ1-2	TGTGCCAGCAGTACCCCCGCATTAAGGGGGAGCTACACCTTC	CASSTPALRGSYTF
14	once	TRBD1	TRBV6-1	TRBJ1-2	TGTGCCAGCAGTCCGGGACAGGGGATCTATGGCTACACCTTC	CASSPGQGIYGYTF
12	-	-	TRBV20-1	TRBJ2-7	TGCAGTGCGAGATGGCAGACCTACGAGCAGTACTTC	CSARWQTYEQYF
15	-	-	TRBV6-5	TRBJ1-2	TGTGCCAGCAGTTACTCCGGGACCCACAAGGACGGCTACACCTTC	CASSYSGTHKDGYTF
13	-	-	TRBV9	TRBJ1-2	TGTGCCAGCAGCGACAAGTTGGTGGGCGGCTACACCTTC	CASSDKLVGGYTF
15	-	-	TRBV5-1	TRBJ1-1	TGCGCCAGCAGCTTCCTGGGGGCGCAGAACACTGAAGCTTTCTTT	CASSFLGAQNTEAFF
13	few	-	TRBV5-6	TRBJ1-2	TGTGCCAGCAGCCCAATAGGGACGGGCTACTGCACCTTC	CASSPIGTGYCTF
16	-	TRBD1	TRBV20-1	TRBJ2-5	TGCAGTGCTAGAGTGGGACAGGTCACGCTTCAGGAGACCCAGTACTTC	CSARVGQVTLQETQYF
12	medium-sized	-	TRBV30	TRBJ1-2	TGTGCCTGGAGTGTACAGCCTCGTGGCTACACCTTC	CAWSVQPRGYTF
16	-	TRBD1	TRBV5-5	TRBJ1-5	TGTGCCAGCAGCTTGGACGTAGGGGGCCCCGATCAGCCCCAGCATTTT	CASSLDVGGPDQPQHF